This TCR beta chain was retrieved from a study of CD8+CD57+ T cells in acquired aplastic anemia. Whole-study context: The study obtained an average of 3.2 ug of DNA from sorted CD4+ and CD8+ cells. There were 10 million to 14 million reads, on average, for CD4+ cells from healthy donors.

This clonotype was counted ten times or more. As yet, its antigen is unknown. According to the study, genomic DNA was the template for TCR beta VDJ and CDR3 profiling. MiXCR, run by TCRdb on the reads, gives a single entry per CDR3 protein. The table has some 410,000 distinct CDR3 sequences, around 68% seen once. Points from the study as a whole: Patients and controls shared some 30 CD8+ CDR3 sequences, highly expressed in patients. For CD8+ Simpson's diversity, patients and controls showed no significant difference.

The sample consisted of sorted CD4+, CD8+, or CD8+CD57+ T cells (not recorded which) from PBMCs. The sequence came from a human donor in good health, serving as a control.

The DNA of the CDR3 is TGCAGCGTTGAAGAGCCCCGTTACGAGCAGTACTTC. Encoded protein: CSVEEPRYEQYF. J is TRBJ2-7 and V is TRBV29-1; the D is unclear. The CDR3 is 12 amino acids. Trimming took 0 bases from V and 4 from J, leaving 7 bases between them. Germline V CDR1 and CDR2: SQVTM, ANQGSEA.